This T cell receptor beta chain came from a study of T-cell reconstitution after alpha-beta-depleted transplantation in children. This clonotype was detected ten times or more. V was shortened by 5 bases and J by 5 bases, with 15 bases between the two germline ends. The V gene's germline CDR1 is SGHTA and CDR2 FQGNSA. The CDR3 loop spans 15 amino acids. A TCRbeta library incorporating unique molecular identifiers was prepared. TCRdb reprocessed the PCR reads with MiXCR, giving one entry per CDR3 protein. The sample has about 640,000 distinct CDR3 sequences, 16% seen once; the top ten hold about 1.1%. The sequence came from a human donor who donated a stem cell graft to a child with acute myeloid leukemia. The rearrangement uses TRBV7-2 and TRBJ2-2, with D unclear. The input for sequencing was PBMCs from the stem cell graft donor, taken from the stem cell graft. In DNA, the CDR3 is TGTGCCAGCAGCCCATGGCACACGGCTACCGGGGAGCTGTTTTTT. This encodes CASSPWHTATGELFF.